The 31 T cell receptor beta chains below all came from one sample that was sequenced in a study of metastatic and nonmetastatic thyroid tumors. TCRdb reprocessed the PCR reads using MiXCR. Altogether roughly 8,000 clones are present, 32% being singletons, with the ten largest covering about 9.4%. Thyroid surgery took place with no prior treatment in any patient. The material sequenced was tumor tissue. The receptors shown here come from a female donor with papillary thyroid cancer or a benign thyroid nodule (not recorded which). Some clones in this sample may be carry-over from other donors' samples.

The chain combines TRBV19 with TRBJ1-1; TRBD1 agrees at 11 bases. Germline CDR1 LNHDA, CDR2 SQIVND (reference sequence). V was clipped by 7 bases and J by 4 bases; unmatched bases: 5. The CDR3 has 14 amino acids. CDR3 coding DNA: TGTGCCAGTATTTGGGGACAGGGGGGCACTGAAGCTTTCTTT. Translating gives CASIWGQGGTEAFF.

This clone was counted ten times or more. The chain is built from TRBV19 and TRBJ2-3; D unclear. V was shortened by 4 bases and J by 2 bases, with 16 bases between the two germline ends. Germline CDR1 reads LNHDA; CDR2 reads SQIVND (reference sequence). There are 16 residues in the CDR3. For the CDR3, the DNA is TGTGCCAGTAGTAAATTCGACCAGGACCACACAGATACGCAGTATTTT. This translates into CASSKFDQDHTDTQYF.

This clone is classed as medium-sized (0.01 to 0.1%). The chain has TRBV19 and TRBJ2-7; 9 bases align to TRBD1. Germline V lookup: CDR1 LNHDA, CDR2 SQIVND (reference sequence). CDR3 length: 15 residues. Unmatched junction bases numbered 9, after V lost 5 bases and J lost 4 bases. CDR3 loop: CASSLQPGQGYEQYF. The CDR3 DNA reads TGTGCCAGTAGTCTTCAGCCGGGACAGGGATACGAGCAGTACTTC.

Written as DNA, the CDR3 is TGTGCCAGCAGCATGGGACAGGGGGCCATCAATCAGCCCCAGCATTTT. It is translated as CASSMGQGAINQPQHF. This chain joins TRBV11-2 and TRBJ1-5; 12 bases agree with TRBD1. V was clipped by 5 bases and J by 3 bases; unmatched bases: 5. This CDR3 has 16 amino acids. Germline assignment: CDR1 SGHAT and CDR2 FQNNGV.

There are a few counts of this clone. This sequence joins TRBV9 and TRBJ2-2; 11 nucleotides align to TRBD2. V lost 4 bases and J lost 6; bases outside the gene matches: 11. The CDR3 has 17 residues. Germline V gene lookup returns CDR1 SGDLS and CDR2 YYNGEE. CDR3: CASSPLGIAGGAGELFF. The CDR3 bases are TGTGCCAGCAGCCCCCTGGGGATAGCGGGAGGGGCCGGGGAGCTGTTTTTT.

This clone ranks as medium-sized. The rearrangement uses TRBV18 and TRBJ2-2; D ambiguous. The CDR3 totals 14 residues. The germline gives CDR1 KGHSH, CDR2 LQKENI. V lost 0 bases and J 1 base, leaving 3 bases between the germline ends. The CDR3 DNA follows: TGTGCCAGCTCACCACCGAAGAACACCGGGGAGCTGTTTTTT. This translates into CASSPPKNTGELFF.

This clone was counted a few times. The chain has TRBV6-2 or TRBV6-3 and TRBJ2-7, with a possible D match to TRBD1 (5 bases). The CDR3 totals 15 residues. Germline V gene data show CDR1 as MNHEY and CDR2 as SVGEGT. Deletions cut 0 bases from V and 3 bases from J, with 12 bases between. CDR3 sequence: CASSYSYATGYEQYF. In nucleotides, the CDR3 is TGTGCCAGCAGTTACTCCTATGCCACAGGCTACGAGCAGTACTTC.

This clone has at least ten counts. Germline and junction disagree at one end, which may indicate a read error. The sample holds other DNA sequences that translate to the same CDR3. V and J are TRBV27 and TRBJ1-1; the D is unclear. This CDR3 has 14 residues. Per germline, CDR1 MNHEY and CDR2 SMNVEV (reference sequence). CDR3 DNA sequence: TGTGCCAACAGTTTGGGCAGTATGAACACTGAAGCTTTCTTT. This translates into CANSLGSMNTEAFF.

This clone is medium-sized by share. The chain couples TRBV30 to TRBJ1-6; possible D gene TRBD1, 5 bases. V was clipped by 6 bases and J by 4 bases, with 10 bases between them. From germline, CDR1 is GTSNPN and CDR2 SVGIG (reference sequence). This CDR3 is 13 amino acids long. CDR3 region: CACRGEYNSPLHF. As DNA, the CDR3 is TGTGCCTGTCGAGGGGAGTATAATTCACCCCTCCACTTT.

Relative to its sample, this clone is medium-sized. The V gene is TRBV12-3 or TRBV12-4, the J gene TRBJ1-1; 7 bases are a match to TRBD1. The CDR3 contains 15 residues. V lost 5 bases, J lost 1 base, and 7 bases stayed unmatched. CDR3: CASSLLQGPNTEAFF. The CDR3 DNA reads TGTGCCAGCAGTCTACTACAGGGGCCGAACACTGAAGCTTTCTTT.

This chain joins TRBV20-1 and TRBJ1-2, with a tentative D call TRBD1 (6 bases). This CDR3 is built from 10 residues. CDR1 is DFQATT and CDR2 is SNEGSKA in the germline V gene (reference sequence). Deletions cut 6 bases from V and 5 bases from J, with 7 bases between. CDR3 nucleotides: TGCAGTGCCACAGGGTATGGCTACACCTTC. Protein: CSATGYGYTF.

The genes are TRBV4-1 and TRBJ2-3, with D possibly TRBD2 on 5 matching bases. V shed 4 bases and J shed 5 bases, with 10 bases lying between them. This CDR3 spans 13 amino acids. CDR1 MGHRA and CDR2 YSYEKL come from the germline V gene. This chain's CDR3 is CASSLPGGDTQYF. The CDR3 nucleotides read TGCGCCAGCAGCCTCCCTGGAGGAGATACGCAGTATTTT.

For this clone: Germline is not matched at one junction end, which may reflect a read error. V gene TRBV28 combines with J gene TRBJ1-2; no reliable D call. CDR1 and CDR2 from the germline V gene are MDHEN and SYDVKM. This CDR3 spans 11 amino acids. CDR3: CGVFSYYGSTF. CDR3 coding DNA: TGTGGGGTATTTTCTTACTATGGCTCCACCTTC.

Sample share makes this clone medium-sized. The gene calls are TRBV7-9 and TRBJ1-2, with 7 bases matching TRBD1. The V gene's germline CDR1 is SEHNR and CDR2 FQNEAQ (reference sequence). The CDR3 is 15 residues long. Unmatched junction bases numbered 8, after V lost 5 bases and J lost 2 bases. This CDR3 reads CASSPQGIGNYGYTF. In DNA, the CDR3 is TGTGCCAGCAGCCCACAGGGGATAGGGAACTATGGCTACACCTTC. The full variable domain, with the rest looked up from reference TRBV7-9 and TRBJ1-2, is DTGVSQNPRHKITKRGQNVTFRCDPISEHNRLYWYRQTLGQGPEFLTYFQNEAQLEKSRLLSDRFSAERPKGSFSTLEIQRTEQGDSAMYLCASSPQGIGNYGYTFGSGTRLTVV.

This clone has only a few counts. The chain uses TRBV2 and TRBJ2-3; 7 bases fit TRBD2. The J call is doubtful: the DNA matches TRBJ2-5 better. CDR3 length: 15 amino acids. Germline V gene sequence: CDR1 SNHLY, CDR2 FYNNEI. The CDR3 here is CASSDGGRAGETQYF. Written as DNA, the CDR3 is TGTGCCAGCAGTGACGGGGGGAGGGCCGGAGAGACCCAGTACTTC.

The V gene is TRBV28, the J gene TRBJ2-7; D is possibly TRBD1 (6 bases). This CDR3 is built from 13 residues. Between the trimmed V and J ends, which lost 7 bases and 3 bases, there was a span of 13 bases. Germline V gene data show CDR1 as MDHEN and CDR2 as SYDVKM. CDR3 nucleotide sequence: TGTGCCAGCACCACGGACAGATACTACGAGCAGTACTTC. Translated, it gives CASTTDRYYEQYF.

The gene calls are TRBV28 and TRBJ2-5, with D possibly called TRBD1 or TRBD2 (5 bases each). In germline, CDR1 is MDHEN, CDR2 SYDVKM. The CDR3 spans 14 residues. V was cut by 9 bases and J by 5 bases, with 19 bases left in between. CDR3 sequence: CARTWAPEGETQYF. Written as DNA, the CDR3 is TGTGCCAGGACATGGGCCCCCGAGGGGGAGACCCAGTACTTC.

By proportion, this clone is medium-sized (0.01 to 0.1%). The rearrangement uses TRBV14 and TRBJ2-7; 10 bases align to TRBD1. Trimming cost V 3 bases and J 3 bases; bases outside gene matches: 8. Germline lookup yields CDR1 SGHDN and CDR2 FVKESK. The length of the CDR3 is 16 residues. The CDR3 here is CASSHSVGTGDYEQYF. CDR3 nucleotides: TGTGCCAGCAGCCACTCGGTTGGGACAGGGGACTACGAGCAGTACTTC.

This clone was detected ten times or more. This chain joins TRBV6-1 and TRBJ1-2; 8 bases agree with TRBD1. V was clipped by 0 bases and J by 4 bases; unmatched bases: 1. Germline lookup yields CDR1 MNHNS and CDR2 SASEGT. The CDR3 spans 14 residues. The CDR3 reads CASSEAGTGYGYTF. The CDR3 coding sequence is TGTGCCAGCAGTGAAGCCGGGACAGGCTATGGCTACACCTTC.

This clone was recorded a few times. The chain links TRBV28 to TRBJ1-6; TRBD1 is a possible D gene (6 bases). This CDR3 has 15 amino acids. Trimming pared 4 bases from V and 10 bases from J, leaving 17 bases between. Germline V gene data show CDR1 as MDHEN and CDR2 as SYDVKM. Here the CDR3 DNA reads TGTGCCAGCAGTTCCCTACAGGGAACGGGATCACCCCTCCACTTT. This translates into CASSSLQGTGSPLHF.

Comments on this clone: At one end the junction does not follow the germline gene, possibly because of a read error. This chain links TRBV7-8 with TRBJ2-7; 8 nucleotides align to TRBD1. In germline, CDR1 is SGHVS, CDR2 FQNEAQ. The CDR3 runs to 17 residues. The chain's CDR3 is CANSSPQPGQGFYEQYF. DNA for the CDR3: TGTGCCAACAGCTCTCCTCAACCTGGACAGGGCTTTTACGAGCAGTACTTC.

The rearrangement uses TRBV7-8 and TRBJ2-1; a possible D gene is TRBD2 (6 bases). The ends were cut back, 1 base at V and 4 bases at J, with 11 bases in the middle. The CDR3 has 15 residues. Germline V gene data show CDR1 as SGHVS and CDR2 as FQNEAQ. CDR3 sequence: CASSLGSGVYNEQFF. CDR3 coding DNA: TGTGCCAGCAGCTTAGGCTCGGGAGTATACAATGAGCAGTTCTTC.

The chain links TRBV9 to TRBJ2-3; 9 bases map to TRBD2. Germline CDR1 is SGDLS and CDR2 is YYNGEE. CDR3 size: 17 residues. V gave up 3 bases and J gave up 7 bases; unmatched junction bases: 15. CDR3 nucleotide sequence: TGTGCCAGCAGCGCGCCCTATAGCGGGAGTAACATGAATACGCAGTATTTT. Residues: CASSAPYSGSNMNTQYF.

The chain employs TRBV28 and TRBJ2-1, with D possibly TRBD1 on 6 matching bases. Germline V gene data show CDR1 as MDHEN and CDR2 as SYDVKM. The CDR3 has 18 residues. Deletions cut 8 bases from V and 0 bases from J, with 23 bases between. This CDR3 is CASVGFRQGRSSYNEQFF. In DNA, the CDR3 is TGTGCCAGCGTGGGTTTTAGGCAGGGGCGGAGCTCCTACAATGAGCAGTTCTTC.

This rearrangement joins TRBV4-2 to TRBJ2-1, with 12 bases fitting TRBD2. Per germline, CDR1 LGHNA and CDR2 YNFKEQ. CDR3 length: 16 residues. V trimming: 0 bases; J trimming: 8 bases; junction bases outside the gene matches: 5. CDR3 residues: CASSQELAGGPDEQFF. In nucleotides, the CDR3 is TGTGCCAGCAGCCAAGAGCTAGCGGGAGGGCCGGATGAGCAGTTCTTC.

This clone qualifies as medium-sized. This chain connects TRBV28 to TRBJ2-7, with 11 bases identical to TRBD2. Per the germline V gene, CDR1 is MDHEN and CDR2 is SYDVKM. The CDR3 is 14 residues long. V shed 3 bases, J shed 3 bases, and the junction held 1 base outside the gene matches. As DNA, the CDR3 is TGTGCCAGCAGTTTGACTAGCGGGAACTACGAGCAGTACTTC. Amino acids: CASSLTSGNYEQYF. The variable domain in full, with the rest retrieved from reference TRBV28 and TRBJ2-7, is DVKVTQSSRYLVKRTGEKVFLECVQDMDHENMFWYRQDPGLGLRLIYFSYDVKMKEKGDIPEGYSVSREKKERFSLILESASTNQTSMYLCASSLTSGNYEQYFGPGTRLTVT.

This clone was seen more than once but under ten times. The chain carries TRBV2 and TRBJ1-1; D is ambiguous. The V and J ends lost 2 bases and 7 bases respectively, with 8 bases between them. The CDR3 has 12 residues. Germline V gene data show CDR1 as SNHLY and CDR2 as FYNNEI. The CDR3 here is CASSESEIEAFF. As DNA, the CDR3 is TGTGCCAGCAGTGAATCGGAGATTGAAGCTTTCTTT.

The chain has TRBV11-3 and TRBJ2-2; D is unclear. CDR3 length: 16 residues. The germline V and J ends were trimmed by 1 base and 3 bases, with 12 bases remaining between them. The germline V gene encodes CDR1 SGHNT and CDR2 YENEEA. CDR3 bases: TGTGCCAGCAGCTTAGGGCGCCGGCACGACACCGGGGAGCTGTTTTTT. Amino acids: CASSLGRRHDTGELFF.

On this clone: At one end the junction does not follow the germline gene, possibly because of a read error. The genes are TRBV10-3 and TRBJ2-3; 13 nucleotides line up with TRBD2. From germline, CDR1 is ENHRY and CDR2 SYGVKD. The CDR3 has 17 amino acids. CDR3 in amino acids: CSISELAGGGDLDTQYF. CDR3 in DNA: TGTTCCATCAGTGAACTAGCGGGAGGGGGAGACCTTGATACGCAGTATTTT.

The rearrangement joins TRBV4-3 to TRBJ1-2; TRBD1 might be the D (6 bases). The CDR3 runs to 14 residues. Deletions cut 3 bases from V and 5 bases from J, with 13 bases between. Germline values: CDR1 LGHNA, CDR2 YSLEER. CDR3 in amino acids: CASSHATGLYGYTF. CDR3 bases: TGCGCCAGCAGCCACGCGACAGGACTTTATGGCTACACCTTC.

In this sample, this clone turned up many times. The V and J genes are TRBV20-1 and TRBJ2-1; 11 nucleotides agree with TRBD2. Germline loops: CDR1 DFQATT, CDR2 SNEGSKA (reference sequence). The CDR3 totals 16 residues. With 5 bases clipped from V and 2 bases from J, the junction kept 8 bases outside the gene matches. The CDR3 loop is CSAQTSGRLTYNEQFF. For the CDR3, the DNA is TGCAGTGCTCAAACTAGCGGGAGACTCACCTACAATGAGCAGTTCTTC.